The 18 T cell receptor beta chains presented below share a single source sample, sequenced in a study of regulatory T cells in long-lasting Graves disease. Arm-PCR with iRepertoire HTBI primers amplified the CDR3 regions for these TCR beta libraries. One entry per CDR3 protein results from TCRdb running MiXCR on the multiplex PCR reads. The sample shows more than 650,000 distinct CDR3 sequences, approximately 31% of them seen only once. Time point indicated: persistent/refractory GD, antithyroid drugs over 5 years with positive TRAb. Isolated PBMC RNA provided the starting material for the TCR library. The source was peripheral blood mononuclear cells (PBMCs), collected when the disease was refractory, from a patient treated with antithyroid drugs. Receptors were obtained from a female donor with Graves disease.

This clonotype was counted ten times or more. The CDR3 coding sequence is TGTGCCAGCAGTGAAGTGGCTAGCGGGCCACAAGAGACCCAGTACTTC. As protein: CASSEVASGPQETQYF. V usage is TRBV6-2 or TRBV6-3 and J usage is TRBJ2-5; TRBD2 aligns across 8 bases. Per germline, CDR1 MNHEY and CDR2 SVGEGT. The CDR3 contains 16 residues. Unmatched junction bases numbered 10, after V lost 5 bases and J lost 2 bases.

In its sample, this clonotype was seen a few times. The rearrangement links TRBV20-1 to TRBJ1-5; D may be TRBD1 (6 bases). The CDR3 has 14 amino acids. The germline V and J ends were trimmed by 4 bases and 0 bases, with 10 bases remaining between them. In germline, CDR1 is DFQATT, CDR2 SNEGSKA (reference sequence). The CDR3 loop reads CSAKSGVSNQPQHF. The CDR3 DNA reads as TGCAGTGCTAAGTCAGGGGTTAGCAATCAGCCCCAGCATTTT.

There are many counts of this clonotype. The genes are TRBV6-1 and TRBJ2-7; TRBD2 aligns across 12 bases. With 1 base clipped from V and 0 bases from J, the junction kept 1 base outside the gene matches. The CDR3 has 16 residues. Germline V gene lookup returns CDR1 MNHNS and CDR2 SASEGT. The chain's CDR3 is CASSEGLAGASYEQYF. The DNA of the CDR3 is TGTGCCAGCAGTGAAGGACTAGCGGGAGCCTCCTACGAGCAGTACTTC.

There are a few counts of this clonotype. This rearrangement joins TRBV2 to TRBJ1-3; 7 bases agree with TRBD1. Unmatched junction bases numbered 11, after V lost 5 bases and J lost 4 bases. The CDR3 spans 16 residues. From germline, CDR1 is SNHLY and CDR2 FYNNEI. CDR3 sequence reads: CASSHPRTGSGNTIYF. The CDR3 DNA reads TGTGCCAGCAGTCACCCGAGGACAGGATCCGGAAACACCATATATTTT.

This clonotype was recorded a few times. V usage is TRBV6-5 and J usage is TRBJ1-2; no definite D call. Germline lookup yields CDR1 MNHEY and CDR2 SVGAGI. The CDR3 runs to 16 residues. The germline V and J ends were trimmed by 0 bases and 0 bases, with 11 bases remaining between them. The CDR3 spells CASSYSWAVANYGYTF. DNA of the CDR3: TGTGCCAGCAGTTACTCATGGGCAGTCGCTAACTATGGCTACACCTTC.

This clonotype was seen only once. A read error is possible here, since a much larger clone lies one base away. The chain combines TRBV11-1 with TRBJ2-5; 7 bases are shared with TRBD2. CDR1 is SGHAT and CDR2 is FQDESV in the germline V gene (reference sequence). The CDR3 spans 16 residues. CDR3 in amino acids: CASGLSETSLQETQYF. CDR3 DNA: TGTGCCAGCGGCTTGTCTGAGACTAGCCTTCAAGAGACCCAGTACTTC.

This chain uses TRBV2 with TRBJ1-5, with a possible D match to TRBD1 (6 bases). The CDR3 loop spans 15 amino acids. Germline CDR1 reads SNHLY; CDR2 reads FYNNEI. V was pared by 6 bases and J by 5 bases, with 17 bases between. The CDR3 loop reads CASSRDRGVHQPQHF. DNA for the CDR3: TGTGCCAGCAGCCGGGATAGGGGGGTTCATCAGCCCCAGCATTTT.

Many counts were recorded for this clonotype. The chain uses TRBV5-1 and TRBJ1-6, with TRBD1 matching 7 bases. Germline CDR1 and CDR2: SGHRS and YFSETQ. The trim removed 3 bases at V and 10 bases at J, leaving 13 bases unmatched. The CDR3 extends over 16 amino acids. For the CDR3, the DNA is TGCGCCAGCAGCTCGGATACGACAGGGAGAGGGTCACCCCTCCACTTT. Protein sequence: CASSSDTTGRGSPLHF.

This clonotype turned up a few times. V usage is TRBV19 and J usage is TRBJ2-7, with D possibly matching TRBD1 (6 bases). The germline V and J ends were trimmed by 0 bases and 2 bases, with 8 bases remaining between them. The germline V gene encodes CDR1 LNHDA and CDR2 SQIVND (reference sequence). The CDR3 sequence is 14 residues long. CDR3 bases: TGTGCCAGTAGTATAGAGGGGGCTACCTACGAGCAGTACTTC. Encoded protein: CASSIEGATYEQYF.

The genes are TRBV28 and TRBJ2-3; 7 bases align to TRBD1. The V gene's germline CDR1 is MDHEN and CDR2 SYDVKM. This CDR3 spans 14 amino acids. After removal of 5 bases from V and 3 bases from J, the junction contained 5 bases not matched to a gene. CDR3 DNA: TGTGCCAGCAGTCGACAGGGTGGAACAGATACGCAGTATTTT. Encoded protein: CASSRQGGTDTQYF. The whole variable domain, remainder taken from reference TRBV28 and TRBJ2-3, is DVKVTQSSRYLVKRTGEKVFLECVQDMDHENMFWYRQDPGLGLRLIYFSYDVKMKEKGDIPEGYSVSREKKERFSLILESASTNQTSMYLCASSRQGGTDTQYFGPGTRLTVL.

This clonotype was recorded a few times. V gene TRBV5-1 combines with J gene TRBJ1-1; D gene ambiguous. V lost 4 bases to trimming and J lost 5 bases, with 15 bases between them. Germline values: CDR1 SGHRS, CDR2 YFSETQ. The length of the CDR3 is 14 residues. Here the CDR3 DNA reads TGCGCCAGCAGCCCCACGGGGTCTGGAACTGAAGCTTTCTTT. Translated, it gives CASSPTGSGTEAFF.

This clonotype turned up a few times. CDR3 in amino acids: CASSSGSTGLQPQHF. CDR3 bases: TGTGCCAGCAGCTCAGGGTCCACCGGCCTTCAGCCCCAGCATTTT. The chain links TRBV7-6 to TRBJ1-5; D may be TRBD1 (5 bases). V gave up 4 bases and J gave up 6 bases, with 16 bases separating them. Germline V gene sequence: CDR1 SGHVS, CDR2 FNYEAQ. This CDR3 region has 15 residues.

Notes on this clonotype: The conserved final phenylalanine or tryptophan is absent from the CDR3, which likely points to a read error. The CDR3: CASSATGTGGSGYTI. Written as DNA, the CDR3 is TGTGCCAGCAGCGCCACCGGGACAGGGGGAAGTGGCTACACCATC. The chain joins TRBV11-2 to TRBJ1-2, with 11 bases fitting TRBD1. The CDR3 loop spans 15 amino acids. J was trimmed by 7 bases and V by 5 bases; bases with no gene match: 9. The germline V gene encodes CDR1 SGHAT and CDR2 FQNNGV.

V gene TRBV10-2 combines with J gene TRBJ1-4, with D possibly being TRBD1 (6 bases). In germline, CDR1 is WSHSY, CDR2 SAAADI. This CDR3 contains 14 residues. V lost 0 bases, J lost 6 bases, and 8 bases lay in between. CDR3 nucleotide sequence: TGCGCCAGCAGTGAGTCGACAGGCGATGAAAAACTGTTTTTT. It yields the protein CASSESTGDEKLFF.

This clonotype was observed a single time. V is TRBV10-3 and J is TRBJ1-1; D might be TRBD1 (5 bases). Looked up from germline, CDR1 is ENHRY and CDR2 is SYGVKD. The V end lost 1 base, the J end lost 4 bases, and 7 bases lay between the germline ends. The CDR3 is 13 amino acids. CDR3 residues: CAISEWGSTEAFF. CDR3 in DNA: TGTGCCATCAGTGAGTGGGGGTCCACTGAAGCTTTCTTT.

As to this clonotype: Given a far larger clone just one base away, this is likely a sequencing read error. The CDR3 protein is CASSSRTAGTEAFF. The CDR3 nucleotides read TGTGCCAGCAGCTCCAGGACAGCCGGCACTGAAGCTTTCTTT. This chain links TRBV11-2 with TRBJ1-1; tentatively, D is TRBD1 (6 bases). Germline CDR1 and CDR2: SGHAT and FQNNGV. This CDR3 is 14 amino acids long. Between the trimmed V and J ends, which lost 4 bases and 4 bases, there was a span of 13 bases.

CDR3 DNA: TGTGCCAGCAGCCAAGTTACTAGCGGGAAGGAGCTGTTTTTT. Translating it yields CASSQVTSGKELFF. The chain carries TRBV14 and TRBJ2-2; 10 bases line up with TRBD2. CDR1 and CDR2 (germline): SGHDN, FVKESK. This CDR3 has 14 amino acids. Losses at the gene ends were 1 base for V and 10 bases for J; bases not matched to a gene: 3.

The V call is TRBV18, the J call TRBJ1-5; D unclear. The V end lost 6 bases, the J end lost 2 bases, and 11 bases lay between the germline ends. The germline CDR1 and CDR2 sequences are KGHSH and LQKENI. The CDR3 totals 14 residues. Here the CDR3 DNA reads TGTGCCAGCTCCTCAAATGTGGGCAATCAGCCCCAGCATTTT. This sequence encodes CASSSNVGNQPQHF.